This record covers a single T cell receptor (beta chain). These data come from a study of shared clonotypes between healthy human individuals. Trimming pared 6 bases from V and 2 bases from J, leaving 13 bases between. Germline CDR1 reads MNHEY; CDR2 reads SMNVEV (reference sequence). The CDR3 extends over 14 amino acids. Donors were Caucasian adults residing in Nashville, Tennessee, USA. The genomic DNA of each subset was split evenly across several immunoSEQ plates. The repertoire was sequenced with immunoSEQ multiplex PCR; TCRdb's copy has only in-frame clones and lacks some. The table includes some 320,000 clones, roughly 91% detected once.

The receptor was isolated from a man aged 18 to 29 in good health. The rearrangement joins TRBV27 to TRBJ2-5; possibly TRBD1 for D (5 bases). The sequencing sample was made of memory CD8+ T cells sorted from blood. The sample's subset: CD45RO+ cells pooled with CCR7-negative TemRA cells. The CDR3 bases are TGTGCCAGCAGCTGTAAGGGGTGGCAAGAGACCCAGTACTTC. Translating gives CASSCKGWQETQYF.